Each of the 6 T cell receptor beta chains below was sequenced from the same sample in a study of shared clonotypes between healthy human individuals. The repertoire was sequenced with immunoSEQ multiplex PCR; TCRdb's copy has only in-frame clones and lacks some. The sample lists roughly 2,300,000 clones, 92% seen once, with roughly 0.34% in the top ten. Sequencing was performed on naive CD4+ T cells from PBMCs. Described subset: CD45RA+ positively selected. The receptor source for this set is a man between 18 and 29 years old in good health. Some clones in this sample may be carry-over from other donors' samples.

This chain connects TRBV5-1 to TRBJ2-1; 8 nucleotides match TRBD2. Looked up from germline, CDR1 is SGHRS and CDR2 is YFSETQ. The CDR3 length is 15 residues. With V trimmed by 4 bases and J by 0 bases, 3 bases remained unmatched. The chain's CDR3 is CASSGSGSSYNEQFF. Here the CDR3 DNA reads TGCGCCAGCAGCGGAAGCGGGAGCTCCTACAATGAGCAGTTCTTC.

This sequence joins TRBV9 and TRBJ2-7; the match to TRBD1 covers 7 bases. The length of the CDR3 is 15 residues. CDR1 SGDLS and CDR2 YYNGEE come from the germline V gene. With V trimmed by 4 bases and J by 5 bases, 12 bases remained unmatched. The CDR3 sequence: CASSSGQVGIHEQYF. The CDR3 DNA follows: TGTGCCAGCAGCTCTGGACAGGTCGGGATCCACGAGCAGTACTTC.

The chain has TRBV28 and TRBJ2-1; 8 positions agree with TRBD2. This CDR3 comprises 15 residues. Germline CDR1 MDHEN, CDR2 SYDVKM. V gave up 5 bases and J gave up 13 bases; unmatched junction bases: 16. The CDR3 reads CASSPSGGLPILQFF. CDR3 nucleotides: TGTGCCAGCAGTCCCAGCGGGGGACTACCAATTTTACAGTTCTTC.

There are a few counts of this clone. At the DNA level, this CDR3 is encoded by other sequences in the same sample as well. This chain connects TRBV7-2 to TRBJ1-1; D possibly corresponds to TRBD1 (5 bases). Trimming stripped 1 base from V and 6 bases from J, with 9 bases between. The CDR3 consists of 13 residues. Germline loops: CDR1 SGHTA, CDR2 FQGNSA. The chain's CDR3 is CASSLERGAEAFF. For the CDR3, the DNA is TGTGCCAGCAGCTTAGAACGGGGGGCTGAAGCTTTCTTT.

This sequence joins TRBV28 and TRBJ2-5; 11 bases align to TRBD2. CDR3 length equals 16 residues. Germline-derived CDR1 and CDR2 are MDHEN and SYDVKM. V shed 10 bases and J 7 bases; nucleotides not matched to a gene: 17. This chain's CDR3 is CAINPATSGKVGTQYF. CDR3 sequence (DNA): TGTGCCATCAACCCCGCGACTAGCGGGAAGGTTGGGACCCAGTACTTC.

The chain has TRBV7-2 and TRBJ1-1, with TRBD1 matching over 7 bases. The CDR3 has 14 residues. Germline assignment: CDR1 SGHTA and CDR2 FQGNSA. V trimming: 1 base; J trimming: 4 bases; junction bases outside the gene matches: 3. In nucleotides, the CDR3 is TGTGCCAGCAGCTTAGAGACAGGGACCACTGAAGCTTTCTTT. This translates into CASSLETGTTEAFF.